Each of the 24 T cell receptor beta chains below was sequenced from the same sample in a study of neoadjuvant nivolumab and ipilimumab in lung cancer. Profiled with immunoSEQ multiplex PCR; TCRdb holds only in-frame clones, not every one. This table holds about 9,000 clones, under 90% found once. The sample was tumor tissue, taken after neoadjuvant nivolumab, alone or with ipilimumab, at or shortly before surgery. These receptors came from an adult with non-small cell lung cancer.

The rearrangement links TRBV11-2 to TRBJ1-2; D is unclear. The CDR3 sequence is 13 residues long. Germline loops: CDR1 SGHAT, CDR2 FQNNGV. With 4 bases removed from V and 7 bases from J, the gap between germline ends came to 13 bases. CDR3 nucleotides: TGTGCCAGCAGCTCTGAAATCCGGGGTGGCTACACCTTC. Translation: CASSSEIRGGYTF.

CDR3 bases: TGTGCCAGCAGTGTAAGGGAAAATCAGCCCCAGCATTTT. Amino acid sequence: CASSVRENQPQHF. This chain connects TRBV2 to TRBJ1-5; no definite D call. The CDR3 extends over 13 amino acids. The V gene lost 4 bases and the J gene lost 4 bases, with 8 bases spanning the gap. Germline V gives CDR1 SNHLY, CDR2 FYNNEI.

This clone was counted between two and nine times. The V and J genes are TRBV6-5 and TRBJ2-7; D is possibly TRBD2 (5 bases). With 6 bases removed from V and 9 bases from J, the gap between germline ends came to 18 bases. Germline loops: CDR1 MNHEY, CDR2 SVGAGI. The CDR3 has 13 amino acids. Written as DNA, the CDR3 is TGTGCCAGCAGCCCCCGGGCTGCCGGAGGGCAGTACTTC. This gives the protein CASSPRAAGGQYF.

This rearrangement joins TRBV29-1 to TRBJ2-1; possibly TRBD1 for D (6 bases). Germline CDR1 and CDR2: SQVTM and ANQGSEA. The CDR3 spans 14 residues. V dropped 4 bases and J dropped 8 bases, with 18 bases sitting between them. CDR3 residues: CSVGARGRGHEQFF. CDR3 coding DNA: TGCAGCGTTGGGGCCAGAGGCAGGGGCCATGAGCAGTTCTTC.

This chain links TRBV6-5 with TRBJ1-2; 7 bases line up with TRBD1. With V trimmed by 4 bases and J by 0 bases, 5 bases remained unmatched. The CDR3 sequence is 15 residues long. CDR1 MNHEY and CDR2 SVGAGI come from the germline V gene. The CDR3 protein is CASSSGTVSNYGYTF. The CDR3 DNA sequence: TGTGCCAGCAGTTCCGGGACAGTTTCTAACTATGGCTACACCTTC.

The chain is built from TRBV10-3 and TRBJ2-7; D is ambiguous. Looked up from germline, CDR1 is ENHRY and CDR2 is SYGVKD. The CDR3 sequence is 12 residues long. V gave up 3 bases and J gave up 4 bases, with 7 bases separating them. CDR3 coding DNA: TGTGCCATCAGTGACCCGAGATACGAGCAGTACTTC. It codes for CAISDPRYEQYF.

The count of this clone is one. A junction boundary mismatches the germline segment, possibly from a read error. The V call is TRBV11-1, the J call TRBJ2-7; 9 nucleotides line up with TRBD2. CDR1 and CDR2 from the germline V gene are SGHAT and FQDESV (reference sequence). The CDR3 covers 14 residues. In DNA, the CDR3 is TGTGCCAGCAGCATAGCGGGGGTGACCTACGAGCAGTACTTC. It specifies CASSIAGVTYEQYF.

This chain uses TRBV11-2 with TRBJ1-1; TRBD1 is a possible D gene (5 bases). Germline values: CDR1 SGHAT, CDR2 FQNNGV. The ends were cut back, 7 bases at V and 2 bases at J, with 20 bases in the middle. This CDR3 has 16 amino acids. CDR3 region: CASTLGQGVLNTEAFF. The CDR3 DNA reads TGTGCCAGCACCCTAGGGCAGGGCGTTTTAAACACTGAAGCTTTCTTT.

Here the CDR3 reads CASNKHQEDNQPQHF. The CDR3 DNA sequence: TGTGCCAGCAATAAACACCAAGAGGACAATCAGCCCCAGCATTTT. The V call is TRBV6-6, the J call TRBJ1-5; no reliable D call. CDR1 is MNHNY, CDR2 SVGAGI, per germline (reference sequence). The CDR3 consists of 15 residues. The germline V and J ends were trimmed by 7 bases and 3 bases, with 16 bases remaining between them.

This chain links TRBV7-9 with TRBJ1-2; the D gene is possibly TRBD1 (5 bases). CDR1 and CDR2 (germline): SEHNR, FQNEAQ (reference sequence). The V end was cut by 2 bases, the J end by 4 bases, with 14 bases between. The length of the CDR3 is 15 residues. The CDR3 nucleotides are TGTGCCAGCAGCTTAAGAGGGGCTTCGGGCTATGGCTACACCTTC. Protein product: CASSLRGASGYGYTF.

This chain connects TRBV29-1 to TRBJ1-5; 9 bases fit TRBD1. Losses at the gene ends were 7 bases for V and 7 bases for J; bases not matched to a gene: 8. The CDR3 has 13 amino acids. The germline CDR1 and CDR2 sequences are SQVTM and ANQGSEA. The CDR3 nucleotides are TGCAGCGCTTCTACAGGGGGCGGGCAGCCCCAGCATTTT. It specifies CSASTGGGQPQHF.

The rearrangement links TRBV5-6 to TRBJ1-5; 7 bases agree with TRBD1. V shed 4 bases and J 6 bases; nucleotides not matched to a gene: 7. Germline CDR1 and CDR2: SGHDT and YYEEEE. The CDR3 spans 14 residues. CDR3 in amino acids: CASSPRTGGQPQHF. The CDR3 DNA sequence: TGTGCCAGCAGCCCGAGGACAGGCGGTCAGCCCCAGCATTTT. Based on the CDR3 plus reference TRBV5-6 and TRBJ1-5, the full variable domain is DAGVTQSPTHLIKTRGQQVTLRCSPKSGHDTVSWYQQALGQGPQFIFQYYEEEERQRGNFPDRFSGHQFPNYSSELNVNALLLGDSALYLCASSPRTGGQPQHFGDGTRLSIL.

The chain combines TRBV30 with TRBJ1-1; possible D gene TRBD1, 5 bases. Trimming removed 2 bases from V and 0 bases from J, with 22 bases in between. Germline CDR1 reads GTSNPN; CDR2 reads SVGIG (reference sequence). The CDR3 is 18 residues long. CDR3: CAWSMGVIGYPMNTEAFF. In DNA form, the CDR3 reads TGTGCCTGGAGTATGGGGGTCATAGGGTACCCCATGAACACTGAAGCTTTCTTT.

By proportion, this clone is medium-sized. The gene calls are TRBV2 and TRBJ2-1; 7 positions match TRBD1. V gave up 5 bases and J gave up 11 bases; unmatched junction bases: 6. The CDR3 spans 12 residues. Germline V lookup: CDR1 SNHLY, CDR2 FYNNEI. The CDR3 coding sequence is TGTGCCAGCAGTTTCGACAGGGAGCAGCAGTTCTTC. It encodes CASSFDREQQFF.

The chain joins TRBV29-1 to TRBJ2-3, with TRBD2 as a possible D gene (6 bases). Germline values: CDR1 SQVTM, CDR2 ANQGSEA. This CDR3 has 18 amino acids. V was cut by 1 base and J by 4 bases, with 24 bases left in between. In DNA form, the CDR3 reads TGCAGCGTTGAAGGAGGCGGGGATGTTACCATAAGGGCAGATACGCAGTATTTT. This encodes CSVEGGGDVTIRADTQYF.

The V and J genes are TRBV11-2 and TRBJ2-5; no clear D. Germline V lookup: CDR1 SGHAT, CDR2 FQNNGV. The CDR3 contains 13 residues. The germline V and J ends were trimmed by 2 bases and 4 bases, with 8 bases remaining between them. The CDR3 DNA sequence: TGTGCCAGCAGCTTACGGCCTGGAGAGACCCAGTACTTC. Translating it yields CASSLRPGETQYF.

This chain links TRBV5-1 with TRBJ2-3; a weak D match, TRBD1 (5 bases). The CDR3 spans 14 residues. V shed 7 bases and J shed 0 bases, with 12 bases lying between them. Germline V gene lookup returns CDR1 SGHRS and CDR2 YFSETQ. The CDR3 here is CASFRDGSTDTQYF. The CDR3, as DNA: TGCGCCAGCTTCAGGGATGGAAGCACAGATACGCAGTATTTT.

The chain is built from TRBV6-1 and TRBJ2-7; D is uncertain. Per germline, CDR1 MNHNS and CDR2 SASEGT. V lost 3 bases to trimming and J lost 3 bases, with 15 bases between them. This CDR3 contains 15 residues. This CDR3 reads CASSEGSQPSYEQYF. The CDR3 nucleotides are TGTGCCAGCAGTGAGGGTTCTCAGCCAAGCTACGAGCAGTACTTC.

The rearrangement links TRBV2 to TRBJ2-2, with D possibly matching TRBD1 (5 bases). Trimming cost V 8 bases and J 5 bases, with 21 bases left between them. The CDR3 extends over 16 amino acids. Looked up from germline, CDR1 is SNHLY and CDR2 is FYNNEI. The CDR3 DNA is TGTGCCAGCTCTCCTGGGGCGGCAGAATATACCGGGGAGCTGTTTTTT. Translating gives CASSPGAAEYTGELFF.

The genes are TRBV29-1 and TRBJ1-1; possible D gene TRBD1, 5 bases. Germline V lookup: CDR1 SQVTM, CDR2 ANQGSEA. This CDR3 is 14 amino acids long. V gave up 1 base and J gave up 4 bases, with 13 bases separating them. The CDR3 here is CSVEAGTLGTEAFF. CDR3 bases: TGCAGCGTTGAAGCCGGGACCTTGGGCACTGAAGCTTTCTTT.

The chain uses TRBV30 and TRBJ1-5; D not certain. The ends were cut back, 0 bases at V and 4 bases at J, with 7 bases in the middle. Germline-derived CDR1 and CDR2 are GTSNPN and SVGIG (reference sequence). The CDR3 contains 13 residues. This CDR3 is CAWSVRGNQPQHF. CDR3 DNA sequence: TGTGCCTGGAGTGTACGCGGGAATCAGCCCCAGCATTTT.

In this sample, this clone turned up a few times. This chain uses TRBV11-2 with TRBJ2-7; D remains ambiguous. V lost 1 base, J lost 6 bases, and 7 bases lay in between. CDR3 length: 12 amino acids. The germline V gene has CDR1 SGHAT and CDR2 FQNNGV. CDR3 loop: CASSLAPIEQYF. CDR3 bases: TGTGCCAGCAGCTTAGCCCCGATCGAGCAGTACTTC.

The chain has TRBV7-9 and TRBJ1-1; D remains unclear. Germline CDR1 reads SEHNR; CDR2 reads FQNEAQ (reference sequence). CDR3 length: 15 amino acids. Trimming took 4 bases from V and 1 from J, leaving 13 bases between them. DNA of the CDR3: TGTGCCAGCAGCTCCAGTAGTGGAGGGAACACTGAAGCTTTCTTT. This encodes CASSSSSGGNTEAFF.

The chain recombines TRBV29-1 with TRBJ1-1, with 7 nucleotides matching TRBD1. This CDR3 contains 15 residues. From germline, CDR1 is SQVTM and CDR2 ANQGSEA. The J segment lost 0 bases and the V segment lost 3 bases, leaving 7 bases of the junction unmatched. This CDR3 reads CSVDPDRSMNTEAFF. CDR3 in DNA: TGCAGCGTTGACCCGGACAGGTCTATGAACACTGAAGCTTTCTTT.